This T cell receptor (beta chain) appears in the sequencing data of a study of human T cells and chemical hapten exposure. About the research overall: 2% DPC was applied to approximately 2 cm by approximately 2 cm of upper inner arm skin for sensitization. Study outcomes and limitations: DPC sensitization produced no change in TCRs with frequency above 1 in 1000.

The time point is: patch test 1, 2 weeks after DPC sensitization. Treatment noted: therapeutic diphenylcyclopropenone sensitization with weekly scalp DPC. Donation of samples came from alopecia patients who were 18 to 70 years old and suitable for DPC. There are many counts of this clonotype. Antigen unknown. V dropped 3 bases and J dropped 1 base, with 12 bases sitting between them. This CDR3 has 15 residues. As the library was built, unique molecular identifiers were attached to individual cDNA molecules. TCRdb ran MiXCR on the RACE reads and lists one entry per CDR3 protein. The sample includes approximately 340,000 distinct CDR3 sequences, approximately 6.3% of them seen just once.

The sequence derives from a woman younger than 30 with alopecia areata. Some clones in this sample may be carry-over from other donors' samples. The specimen was whole blood, collected in connection with sensitization to the hapten diphenylcyclopropenone (DPC). This chain uses TRBV12-3 or TRBV12-4 with TRBJ1-2; D possibly corresponds to TRBD1 (5 bases). The CDR3 nucleotides are TGTGCCAGCAGTTTGGGGGGACGGATTAACTATGGCTACACCTTC. Residues: CASSLGGRINYGYTF.